The 5 T cell receptor beta chains below come from one sample, sequenced in a study of blood T cells in healthy people across ages. The authors ran a second PCR of 7 to 11 cycles using a sample-barcoded 5' primer and a J-beta primer mix. In TCRdb, the 5' RACE reads were re-called with MiXCR into one record per CDR3 protein. The table lists some 1,800,000 distinct CDR3 sequences, approximately 39% of them singletons, with roughly 23% in the top ten. Sequenced input: blood. The source of these receptors is a human donor in good health.

The chain employs TRBV20-1 and TRBJ1-1, with TRBD1 identical over 7 bases. CDR3 size: 13 residues. Germline assignment: CDR1 DFQATT and CDR2 SNEGSKA (reference sequence). J was trimmed by 5 bases and V by 1 base; bases with no gene match: 4. The chain's CDR3 is CSARAGGRTEAFF. The CDR3 region has the DNA TGCAGTGCTAGAGCAGGGGGAAGGACTGAAGCTTTCTTT.

The chain uses TRBV4-3 and TRBJ1-1; perhaps TRBD1 as D (6 bases). The CDR3 spans 15 residues. CDR1 and CDR2 (germline): LGHNA, YSLEER. The germline V and J ends were trimmed by 4 bases and 1 base, with 13 bases remaining between them. The CDR3 reads CASSLQTGQNTEAFF. CDR3 nucleotide sequence: TGCGCCAGCAGCCTACAGACAGGACAGAACACTGAAGCTTTCTTT.

This clonotype was picked up a small number of times. The chain carries TRBV15 and TRBJ1-5; a possible D gene is TRBD1 (6 bases). Germline CDR1 is LNHNV and CDR2 is YYDKDF (reference sequence). V was pared by 2 bases and J by 1 base, with 15 bases between. The CDR3 extends over 17 amino acids. The CDR3 spells CATSRRGGPASNQPQHF. Here the CDR3 DNA reads TGTGCCACCAGCAGAAGGGGGGGTCCCGCGAGCAATCAGCCCCAGCATTTT.

This chain's CDR3 is CSVDPLADNEQYF. DNA for the CDR3: TGCAGCGTTGACCCACTAGCGGACAATGAGCAGTACTTC. The rearrangement joins TRBV29-1 to TRBJ2-1, with 8 bases that match TRBD2. The J call may be incorrect, as the DNA end agrees better with TRBJ2-7. The CDR3 sequence is 13 residues long. Germline CDR1 is SQVTM and CDR2 is ANQGSEA.

The chain links TRBV7-2 to TRBJ1-2; 7 nucleotides agree with TRBD1. J lost 9 bases, V lost 3 bases, and 7 bases had no gene match. From germline, CDR1 is SGHTA and CDR2 FQGNSA. The CDR3 is made up of 13 amino acids. The CDR3 DNA is TGTGCCAGCAGCTTGAGGCAGGGGGGTAGCTACACCTTC. It translates to CASSLRQGGSYTF. Combining the CDR3 with reference TRBV7-2 and TRBJ1-2 gives the whole variable domain GAGVSQSPSNKVTEKGKDVELRCDPISGHTALYWYRQSLGQGLEFLIYFQGNSAPDKSGLPSDRFSAERTGGSVSTLTIQRTQQEDSAVYLCASSLRQGGSYTFGSGTRLTVV.